The TCR beta chain described here comes from a study of beta chain features in type 1 diabetes. TCRB transcripts that were expressed got sequenced, as all of the isolated RNA had been reverse transcribed. Some clones are missing from TCRdb's copy, which holds only in-frame ones; the method was immunoSEQ multiplex PCR. Of more than 300,000 clones in the sample, 10% to 15% were seen once. This clone came up a few times. This sequence was found in a man aged 18 to 30 in good health. The sample was naive CD4+ T cells from blood.

The CDR3 protein is CASSIRTGENKNIQYF. CDR3 DNA: TGTGCCAGCAGCATAAGGACAGGGGAGAACAAAAACATTCAGTACTTC. V and J are TRBV7-9 and TRBJ2-4; TRBD1 aligns across 9 bases. The CDR3 sequence is 16 residues long. V shed 5 bases, J shed 3 bases, and the junction held 8 bases outside the gene matches. Germline CDR1 is SEHNR and CDR2 is FQNEAQ (reference sequence).